This TCR beta chain was sequenced during a study of OX40 agonist ivuxolimab in advanced cancers. Study summary: Patients were dosed with the agonistic anti-OX40 (CD134) antibody ivuxolimab. Those enrolled were 80% to 85% male, with a mean age of about 66 years and ages from roughly 20 to 85. Three patients got partial responses; one had hepatocellular carcinoma and two had cutaneous melanoma.

Repertoires were generated with immunoSEQ multiplex PCR, while TCRdb's copy carries only in-frame clones and drops some. The data hold roughly 55,000 clones, with 80% observed a single time. The V end lost 5 bases, the J end lost 0 bases, and 10 bases lay between the germline ends. From germline, CDR1 is MNHEY and CDR2 SVGAGI. The CDR3 length is 14 residues. This receptor was identified in an adult with an advanced solid tumor such as melanoma, head and neck, liver or kidney cancer. This rearrangement joins TRBV6-5 to TRBJ1-1; a possible D gene is TRBD1 (6 bases). The sequencing used CD4+ or CD8+ T cells sorted from blood, collected in a trial of the OX40 agonist ivuxolimab. The CDR3 sequence: CASSPQGLNTEAFF. CDR3 DNA: TGTGCCAGCAGTCCACAGGGCTTGAACACTGAAGCTTTCTTT.